The 21 T cell receptor beta chains reported below all come from one sample, sequenced in a study of cytomegalovirus exposure and HLA in healthy donors (dated by TCRdb to 2016 to 2017). The library was obtained by the immunoSEQ multiplex PCR assay. For the multiplex PCR, a mixture combining 60 forward primers for TCR Vbeta segments and 13 reverse primers for TCR Jbeta segments was used. The source is immuneACCESS, and TCRdb retained only in-frame sequences with V and J called. Part of the clones is not carried over; for the studies checked, unresolved V genes explain less than half of this, and the remainder is unexplained. This sample's table has entries for more than 90,000 clones. The ten largest clonotypes hold 6.8% of the sample. The specimen was PBMCs. The receptors stem from a man in his forties in good health and CMV-seropositive.

V is TRBV19 and J is TRBJ2-3, with 7 bases lining up with TRBD2. The CDR3 runs 15 residues. Losses at the gene ends were 1 base for V and 4 bases for J; bases not matched to a gene: 5. Germline CDR1 LNHDA, CDR2 SQIVND (reference sequence). Here the CDR3 DNA reads TGTGCCAGTAGTATAGGGACTAGGAACGCAGATACGCAGTATTTT. Amino acid sequence: CASSIGTRNADTQYF.

Comment on this clone: The germline gene is not matched at one end of the junction; a read error may be the cause. The V gene is TRBV11-2, the J gene TRBJ2-7; D not certain. The germline gives CDR1 SGHAT, CDR2 FQNNGV. The CDR3 is made up of 15 amino acids. CDR3 nucleotides: TGTGCCAGCAGCTTAGGTACATCCTCCGGGTTCCCCTTGTTCTTC. Translated: CASSLGTSSGFPLFF.

The genes are TRBV5-1 and TRBJ1-1; TRBD1 aligns across 8 bases. Germline CDR1 reads SGHRS; CDR2 reads YFSETQ. V was clipped by 5 bases and J by 8 bases; unmatched bases: 11. The CDR3 has 14 amino acids. The CDR3: CASRSDRAVPEAFF. DNA for the CDR3: TGCGCCAGCAGATCGGACAGGGCTGTTCCCGAAGCTTTCTTT.

The chain carries TRBV4-2 and TRBJ1-6; 8 nucleotides match TRBD1. The germline V gene has CDR1 LGHNA and CDR2 YNFKEQ. There are 15 residues in the CDR3. Trimming cost V 0 bases and J 7 bases; bases outside gene matches: 2. CDR3 region: CASSQETGANSPLHF. Here the CDR3 DNA reads TGTGCCAGCAGCCAAGAGACAGGGGCGAATTCACCCCTCCACTTT.

This chain joins TRBV30 and TRBJ1-1; no clear D. Trimming stripped 1 base from V and 2 bases from J, with 5 bases between. The germline V gene has CDR1 GTSNPN and CDR2 SVGIG (reference sequence). The CDR3 is 12 amino acids. The CDR3 region is CAWSDFNTEAFF. The CDR3 bases are TGTGCCTGGAGTGACTTTAACACTGAAGCTTTCTTT.

As for this clone: The sample contains more than one DNA sequence encoding this CDR3. This chain connects TRBV9 to TRBJ2-3; weak D call: TRBD2 (6 bases). The CDR3 is 15 amino acids. The V gene's germline CDR1 is SGDLS and CDR2 YYNGEE. Trimming left V 0 bases short and J 0 bases short, with 8 bases between. CDR3: CASSVGGASTDTQYF. DNA for the CDR3: TGTGCCAGCAGCGTAGGCGGGGCCAGCACAGATACGCAGTATTTT.

A remark on this clone: One end of the junction fails to match germline, which may point to a read error. The chain uses TRBV19 and TRBJ2-2; a weak D match, TRBD1 (5 bases). The V gene's germline CDR1 is LNHDA and CDR2 SQIVND (reference sequence). The length of the CDR3 is 15 residues. As DNA, the CDR3 is TGTGCCAGTAGTATAGAGGACATCTACACTGGGGAGCTGTTTTTT. Translation gives CASSIEDIYTGELFF.

The rearrangement links TRBV27 to TRBJ2-1; 12 nucleotides align to TRBD2. V trimming: 5 bases; J trimming: 8 bases; junction bases outside the gene matches: 16. The CDR3 has 18 amino acids. The V gene's germline CDR1 is MNHEY and CDR2 SMNVEV (reference sequence). CDR3: CASSASTLGLAGYHEQFF. CDR3 in DNA: TGTGCCAGCAGTGCCTCGACTTTAGGACTAGCGGGATACCATGAGCAGTTCTTC.

The rearrangement joins TRBV19 to TRBJ1-1, with unresolved D. Trimming left V 3 bases short and J 4 bases short, with 15 bases between. Germline CDR1 is LNHDA and CDR2 is SQIVND (reference sequence). CDR3 length: 15 residues. Here the CDR3 DNA reads TGTGCCAGTAGTATGGGAGGGCCTGGGTTCACTGAAGCTTTCTTT. This encodes CASSMGGPGFTEAFF. The full variable domain, its missing parts supplied by reference TRBV19 and TRBJ1-1, is DGGITQSPKYLFRKEGQNVTLSCEQNLNHDAMYWYRQDPGQGLRLIYYSQIVNDFQKGDIAEGYSVSREKKESFPLTVTSAQKNPTAFYLCASSMGGPGFTEAFFGQGTRLTVV.

The chain couples TRBV5-1 to TRBJ2-1; possibly TRBD1 for D (6 bases). Germline V gives CDR1 SGHRS, CDR2 YFSETQ. The V and J ends lost 3 bases and 8 bases respectively, with 12 bases between them. The CDR3 totals 13 residues. CDR3 in amino acids: CASSSPTGHEQFF. In DNA, the CDR3 is TGCGCCAGCAGCTCGCCGACAGGTCATGAGCAGTTCTTC.

The J gene is TRBJ2-1, the V gene TRBV28; maybe TRBD2 (5 bases). This CDR3 has 15 residues. Trimming removed 6 bases at V and 8 bases at J, with 20 bases between. Germline V gene sequence: CDR1 MDHEN, CDR2 SYDVKM. CDR3 residues: CASSPLSDGNDEQFF. CDR3 in DNA: TGTGCCAGCAGCCCACTAAGTGACGGGAATGATGAGCAGTTCTTC.

The CDR3, as DNA: TGCGCCAGCAGCCTTGGGACACATCGGTATGAGCAGTACTTC. Amino acid sequence: CASSLGTHRYEQYF. The chain has TRBV5-1 and TRBJ2-7, with D tentatively TRBD1 (6 bases). From germline, CDR1 is SGHRS and CDR2 YFSETQ. Trimming stripped 4 bases from V and 7 bases from J, with 18 bases between. This CDR3 spans 14 amino acids.

The DNA of the CDR3 is TGTGCCAGCCGAACCCTTTTACCCGGGGCGGGAGAGTCCTATGGCTACACCTTC. Translation gives CASRTLLPGAGESYGYTF. J is TRBJ1-2 and V is TRBV28; tentative D call: TRBD1 (5 bases). This CDR3 is built from 18 residues. CDR1 is MDHEN, CDR2 SYDVKM, per germline. Trimming removed 8 bases from V and 4 bases from J, with 29 bases in between.

V usage is TRBV15 and J usage is TRBJ1-5, with TRBD1 identical over 7 bases. This CDR3 contains 15 residues. The germline V gene has CDR1 LNHNV and CDR2 YYDKDF (reference sequence). V was pared by 0 bases and J by 7 bases, with 6 bases of the junction left unmatched. CDR3 amino acids: CATSRDRGPGQPQHF. The CDR3 coding sequence is TGTGCCACCAGCAGAGATAGGGGGCCGGGACAGCCCCAGCATTTT.

This rearrangement joins TRBV7-5 to TRBJ2-7; TRBD2 is the table's D call and was not checked against the DNA. TRBV7-5 is termed a pseudogene. This CDR3 spans 18 amino acids. The CDR3 nucleotides read TGTGCCAGAAGGCCCGGACTGCCCCCCGACCCCTCCCATTACGAGCAGTACTTC. Protein: CARRPGLPPDPSHYEQYF.

The CDR3 reads CASSQDLRREWDTGELFF. CDR3 bases: TGCGCCAGCAGCCAAGATCTAAGACGGGAGTGGGACACCGGGGAGCTGTTTTTT. The rearrangement uses TRBV4-3 and TRBJ2-2, with D possibly matching TRBD2 (6 bases). V was pared by 0 bases and J by 3 bases, with 17 bases between. The V gene's germline CDR1 is LGHNA and CDR2 YSLEER. This CDR3 contains 18 residues.

The chain joins TRBV9 to TRBJ1-1; D not resolved. Between the trimmed V and J ends, which lost 4 bases and 4 bases, there was a span of 8 bases. Germline CDR1 and CDR2: SGDLS and YYNGEE. This CDR3 is 12 amino acids long. The CDR3: CASSPRGTEAFF. For the CDR3, the DNA is TGTGCCAGCAGCCCCCGGGGCACTGAAGCTTTCTTT.

The chain employs TRBV2 and TRBJ2-7, with 7 bases identical to TRBD1. This CDR3 spans 12 amino acids. The ends lost 10 bases at V and 2 bases at J; junction bases unmatched: 5. Germline CDR1 is SNHLY and CDR2 is FYNNEI. CDR3 sequence reads: CAIDRDPYEQYF. The DNA for the CDR3 is TGTGCCATCGACAGGGACCCCTACGAGCAGTACTTC.

The CDR3 spells CASSFLASDSYEQYF. The DNA for the CDR3 is TGTGCCAGCAGTTTCCTGGCTAGCGACTCCTACGAGCAGTACTTC. This sequence joins TRBV27 and TRBJ2-7; TRBD2 might be the D (6 bases). Germline V gives CDR1 MNHEY, CDR2 SMNVEV (reference sequence). The CDR3 is 15 amino acids. V was trimmed by 3 bases and J by 0 bases, leaving 12 bases between them.

This sequence joins TRBV10-2 and TRBJ2-1, with 13 bases lining up with TRBD2. The J segment lost 7 bases and the V segment lost 5 bases, leaving 2 bases of the junction unmatched. CDR1 and CDR2 from the germline V gene are WSHSY and SAAADI. This CDR3 is built from 14 residues. CDR3: CASSWTSGSNEQFF. The CDR3 DNA reads TGCGCCAGCAGTTGGACTAGCGGGAGTAATGAGCAGTTCTTC.

The chain couples TRBV29-1 to TRBJ2-1; 13 nucleotides line up with TRBD2. The CDR3 contains 14 residues. CDR1 is SQVTM and CDR2 is ANQGSEA in the germline V gene. With V trimmed by 3 bases and J by 5 bases, 1 base remained unmatched. This chain's CDR3 is CSVDGLAGDNEQFF. The CDR3 DNA reads TGCAGCGTTGACGGACTAGCGGGAGACAATGAGCAGTTCTTC.